The 30 T cell receptor beta chains reported below all come from one sample, sequenced in a study of regulatory T cells in long-lasting Graves disease. Libraries of TCR beta came from iRepertoire HTBI primers plus Arm-PCR of CDR3 regions. TCRdb re-derived calls from the multiplex PCR reads in MiXCR, one entry per CDR3 protein. The table has roughly 300,000 distinct CDR3 sequences, roughly a fifth seen once. Indicated time point: persistent/refractory GD, antithyroid drugs over 5 years with positive TRAb. PBMC RNA served as the TCR library source. Material: peripheral blood mononuclear cells (PBMCs), obtained when the disease was refractory, from a patient treated with antithyroid drugs. These receptor sequences come from a female donor with Graves disease.

This clonotype has at least ten counts. The chain uses TRBV7-2 and TRBJ2-5; 7 bases map to TRBD2. The CDR3 length is 14 residues. Germline V lookup: CDR1 SGHTA, CDR2 FQGNSA. V gave up 11 bases and J gave up 4 bases; unmatched junction bases: 13. For the CDR3, the DNA is TGTGCCGGCAATTACGGGGTAGCGGGAGAGACCCAGTACTTC. Residues: CAGNYGVAGETQYF.

At least ten counts were recorded for this clonotype. The chain carries TRBV3-1 and TRBJ1-5, with TRBD1 as a possible D gene (5 bases). Germline V gene lookup returns CDR1 LGHDT and CDR2 YNNKEL (reference sequence). The CDR3 covers 13 residues. The ends were cut back, 5 bases at V and 7 bases at J, with 12 bases in the middle. The CDR3 spells CASSARGGQPQHF. CDR3 nucleotides: TGTGCCAGCAGCGCGAGGGGAGGGCAGCCCCAGCATTTT.

In DNA, the CDR3 is TGCAGCGTTGGAAGAGGTTGGGAGCAGTACTTC. The encoded protein is CSVGRGWEQYF. The rearrangement joins TRBV29-1 to TRBJ2-7; no reliable D call. This CDR3 is 11 amino acids long. V lost 4 bases and J lost 7, with 11 bases in between. Per the germline V gene, CDR1 is SQVTM and CDR2 is ANQGSEA.

This clonotype was detected a few times. The CDR3 here is CASSSSGGPFYEQYF. CDR3 nucleotides: TGTGCCAGCAGTAGTTCGGGAGGGCCTTTCTACGAGCAGTACTTC. The chain has TRBV6-2 or TRBV6-3 and TRBJ2-7; 8 bases agree with TRBD2. CDR1 is MNHEY and CDR2 is SVGEGT in the germline V gene. This CDR3 has 15 amino acids. The V and J ends lost 5 bases and 3 bases, in that order; junction bases with no gene match: 9.

This clonotype was counted at least ten times. The gene calls are TRBV20-1 and TRBJ2-5; perhaps D is TRBD1 or TRBD2 (7 bases each). Trimming took 3 bases from V and 0 from J, leaving 17 bases between them. The CDR3 length is 16 residues. In germline, CDR1 is DFQATT, CDR2 SNEGSKA (reference sequence). The CDR3 is CSARDVQGGYQETQYF. The CDR3 bases are TGCAGTGCTAGGGATGTTCAGGGGGGGTACCAAGAGACCCAGTACTTC.

Many counts were recorded for this clonotype. The rearrangement links TRBV6-5 to TRBJ2-7; D may be TRBD1 (5 bases). Germline assignment: CDR1 MNHEY and CDR2 SVGAGI. V was clipped by 2 bases and J by 1 base, with 6 bases between them. This CDR3 contains 13 residues. CDR3 bases: TGTGCCAGCAGTTACGGGGCATCCTACGAGCAGTACTTC. Translation gives CASSYGASYEQYF.

This chain connects TRBV14 to TRBJ2-2; tentatively, D is TRBD2 (6 bases). From germline, CDR1 is SGHDN and CDR2 FVKESK. With 2 bases removed from V and 7 bases from J, the gap between germline ends came to 11 bases. The CDR3 is made up of 14 amino acids. The CDR3 coding sequence is TGTGCCAGCAGCCAACTGCGGGAAGGCGGGGAGCTGTTTTTT. Residues: CASSQLREGGELFF.

This clonotype was detected only a few times. The chain joins TRBV28 to TRBJ2-5; TRBD2 matches 10 bases. With 5 bases clipped from V and 4 bases from J, the junction kept 10 bases outside the gene matches. The germline gives CDR1 MDHEN, CDR2 SYDVKM. The CDR3 length is 16 residues. CDR3 bases: TGTGCCAGCAGTCCACTAGCGGGATGGCGGGGAGAGACCCAGTACTTC. It specifies CASSPLAGWRGETQYF.

The chain couples TRBV3-1 to TRBJ2-5, with 11 bases that match TRBD2. Trimming took 4 bases from V and 2 from J; bases not matched to a gene: 9. Germline lookup yields CDR1 LGHDT and CDR2 YNNKEL (reference sequence). The CDR3 extends over 17 amino acids. CDR3 loop: CASSPLSRLAGQETQYF. The DNA of the CDR3 is TGTGCCAGCAGCCCCCTTTCGAGACTAGCGGGACAAGAGACCCAGTACTTC.

This clonotype appeared many times. The chain uses TRBV30 and TRBJ1-6, with D possibly being TRBD1 (5 bases). Trimming left V 7 bases short and J 7 bases short, with 14 bases between. Germline CDR1 and CDR2: GTSNPN and SVGIG (reference sequence). The CDR3 has 13 residues. This CDR3 reads CASSRDGNSPLHF. In DNA form, the CDR3 reads TGTGCCTCCTCGAGGGACGGGAATTCACCCCTCCACTTT.

This clonotype was found many times. The V gene is TRBV7-2, the J gene TRBJ2-7; D might be TRBD1 (6 bases). The germline CDR1 and CDR2 sequences are SGHTA and FQGNSA. Deletions cut 5 bases from V and 1 base from J, with 12 bases between. CDR3 length: 14 amino acids. CDR3: CASSQGLSSYEQYF. The CDR3 region has the DNA TGTGCCAGCAGCCAGGGGCTAAGTTCCTACGAGCAGTACTTC.

CDR3 region: CASNHLNTEAFF. DNA for the CDR3: TGTGCCAGCAATCACCTGAACACTGAAGCTTTCTTT. The chain carries TRBV12-3 or TRBV12-4 and TRBJ1-1; D is unclear. The ends were cut back, 7 bases at V and 0 bases at J, with 6 bases in the middle. This CDR3 has 12 residues.

Of note for this clonotype: A read error may be the cause here, since a much bigger clone is one base away. This sequence joins TRBV6-1 and TRBJ2-5, with D uncertain. The V gene's germline CDR1 is MNHNS and CDR2 SASEGT. The CDR3 length is 13 residues. CDR3 sequence: CAGSPSTAETQYF. The CDR3 DNA follows: TGTGCCGGCAGTCCCTCGACCGCAGAGACCCAGTACTTC.

A note on this clonotype: A much larger clone differs by one base, so this may be a read error. This chain links TRBV7-9 with TRBJ2-5; TRBD1 might be the D (6 bases). The CDR3 is 14 residues long. Germline CDR1 is SEHNR and CDR2 is FQNEAQ (reference sequence). Between the trimmed V and J ends, which lost 5 bases and 1 base, there was a span of 11 bases. The CDR3 here is CASSPHRAQETQYF. The CDR3 DNA is TGTGCCAGCAGCCCCCACAGGGCCCAAGAGACCCAGTACTTC.

This clonotype was recorded at least ten times. The V call is TRBV20-1, the J call TRBJ1-2, with D tentatively TRBD1 (6 bases). Trimming shortened V by 6 bases and J by 5 bases, and 22 bases separated the two germline ends. Germline lookup yields CDR1 DFQATT and CDR2 SNEGSKA (reference sequence). The CDR3 has 15 residues. The DNA for the CDR3 is TGCAGTGCAGACGGGGTATTCGGACAGCTGTATGGCTACACCTTC. This translates into CSADGVFGQLYGYTF.

The J gene is TRBJ1-6, the V gene TRBV20-1, with D uncertain. CDR3 size: 15 residues. Germline-derived CDR1 and CDR2 are DFQATT and SNEGSKA (reference sequence). Trimming left V 0 bases short and J 8 bases short, with 14 bases between. CDR3 loop: CSARESPNGDSPLHF. The CDR3, as DNA: TGCAGTGCTAGAGAGAGTCCAAACGGTGATTCACCCCTCCACTTT.

V and J are TRBV4-1 and TRBJ2-2, with D tentatively TRBD2 (6 bases). Germline assignment: CDR1 MGHRA and CDR2 YSYEKL. The CDR3 has 13 amino acids. Trimming left V 8 bases short and J 4 bases short, with 11 bases between. The CDR3 sequence is CASGGVRTGELFF. CDR3 sequence (DNA): TGCGCCAGCGGAGGGGTACGCACCGGGGAGCTGTTTTTT.

This clonotype has only a few counts. The chain has TRBV6-1 and TRBJ2-3, with D possibly being TRBD1 or TRBD2 (5 bases each). This CDR3 is 15 amino acids long. Germline assignment: CDR1 MNHNS and CDR2 SASEGT. V dropped 6 bases and J dropped 3 bases, with 16 bases sitting between them. The CDR3 DNA is TGTGCCAGCAGCCCAGCGGCAGGGCGGACAGATACGCAGTATTTT. Its translation: CASSPAAGRTDTQYF.

This clonotype came up a few times. In DNA, the CDR3 is TGCAGTGCTAGGTCCACAGGGGTTGGAGAGACCCAGTACTTC. It translates to CSARSTGVGETQYF. The genes are TRBV20-1 and TRBJ2-5, with 7 bases lining up with TRBD1. This CDR3 comprises 14 residues. J lost 4 bases, V lost 3 bases, and 8 bases had no gene match. Germline values: CDR1 DFQATT, CDR2 SNEGSKA (reference sequence).

The chain couples TRBV12-3 or TRBV12-4 to TRBJ1-5; D is undetermined. The CDR3 consists of 14 residues. Trimming pared 6 bases from V and 1 base from J, leaving 10 bases between. DNA for the CDR3: TGTGCCAGCAGCCTCAGTCAGAGCAATCAGCCCCAGCATTTT. Translated, it gives CASSLSQSNQPQHF.

The table lists this clonotype with a few counts. The rearrangement uses TRBV10-3 and TRBJ2-2; 7 bases align to TRBD1. The germline gives CDR1 ENHRY, CDR2 SYGVKD. The CDR3 length is 15 residues. Trimming at V came to 2 bases and at J to 3 bases, leaving 3 bases not matched to a gene. CDR3 bases: TGTGCCATCAGTGAGCTGGGGACAGACACCGGGGAGCTGTTTTTT. It is translated as CAISELGTDTGELFF.

This clonotype has just a few counts. The genes are TRBV7-3 and TRBJ2-2; D uncertain. Germline V lookup: CDR1 SGHTA, CDR2 FQGTGA. Trimming left V 5 bases short and J 0 bases short, with 7 bases between. The CDR3 contains 14 residues. Written as DNA, the CDR3 is TGTGCCAGCAGCCAAGAATCGAACACCGGGGAGCTGTTTTTT. The encoded protein is CASSQESNTGELFF. The variable domain in full, with the rest retrieved from reference TRBV7-3 and TRBJ2-2, is GAGVSQTPSNKVTEKGKYVELRCDPISGHTALYWYRQSLGQGPEFLIYFQGTGAADDSGLPNDRFFAVRPEGSVSTLKIQRTERGDSAVYLCASSQESNTGELFFGEGSRLTVL.

The chain uses TRBV20-1 and TRBJ2-1; TRBD2 agrees at 8 bases. The V gene end was trimmed by 3 bases and the J gene end by 0 bases; junction bases not matched to a gene: 7. The CDR3 covers 16 residues. Per germline, CDR1 DFQATT and CDR2 SNEGSKA (reference sequence). Here the CDR3 reads CSARTIAGSSYNEQFF. The CDR3 DNA follows: TGCAGTGCTAGGACAATAGCGGGGAGCTCCTACAATGAGCAGTTCTTC.

At least ten counts were recorded for this clonotype. In nucleotides, the CDR3 is TGTGCCAGCAAGGACCAGACAGGGAACACCGGGGAGCTGTTTTTT. Its translation: CASKDQTGNTGELFF. V and J are TRBV28 and TRBJ2-2, with a possible D match to TRBD1 (6 bases). Trimming removed 7 bases from V and 1 base from J, with 13 bases in between. CDR1 is MDHEN and CDR2 is SYDVKM in the germline V gene. CDR3 length: 15 residues.

In regard to this clonotype: With a much larger clone just one base away, this may be a read error. V is TRBV28 and J is TRBJ1-2, with unresolved D. CDR3 length: 13 residues. Germline V gives CDR1 MDHEN, CDR2 SYDVKM. Trimming left V 6 bases short and J 7 bases short, with 15 bases between. In DNA form, the CDR3 reads TGTGCCAGCAGGGCCGGGTCCAATACTGGCTACACCTTC. It is translated as CASRAGSNTGYTF.

Only a few counts were recorded for this clonotype. The V and J genes are TRBV3-1 and TRBJ2-5; D may be TRBD1 (5 bases). In germline, CDR1 is LGHDT, CDR2 YNNKEL (reference sequence). The CDR3 runs to 16 residues. Trimming took 6 bases from V and 0 from J, leaving 17 bases between them. The CDR3 DNA is TGTGCCAGCAGTGAAAAGACAGATTCCTACCAAGAGACCCAGTACTTC. Translated: CASSEKTDSYQETQYF.

The DNA of the CDR3 is TGTGCCAGTAGTATGGGACTAGCGGGGGAAGAGACCCAGTACTTC. Residues: CASSMGLAGEETQYF. The chain combines TRBV19 with TRBJ2-5; 14 nucleotides match TRBD2. CDR3 length: 15 residues. CDR1 is LNHDA, CDR2 SQIVND, per germline (reference sequence). V shed 3 bases and J 3 bases; nucleotides not matched to a gene: 0.

There are many counts of this clonotype. The chain recombines TRBV10-3 with TRBJ1-4; 8 positions agree with TRBD1. V was pared by 2 bases and J by 0 bases, with 5 bases of the junction left unmatched. Germline V CDR1 and CDR2: ENHRY, SYGVKD. CDR3 size: 17 residues. The CDR3 nucleotides are TGTGCCATCAGTGAGGGGACAGGACCTACAACTAATGAAAAACTGTTTTTT. Its protein product is CAISEGTGPTTNEKLFF.

This clonotype was recorded many times. The chain has TRBV29-1 and TRBJ2-5, with D possibly matching TRBD2 (7 bases). V was shortened by 5 bases and J by 3 bases, with 16 bases between the two germline ends. Germline V gene sequence: CDR1 SQVTM, CDR2 ANQGSEA. The CDR3 has 14 residues. The CDR3 coding sequence is TGCAGCGTTAATGTAGGGGGAGGGGAAGAGACCCAGTACTTC. Encoded protein: CSVNVGGGEETQYF.

This clonotype was recorded a few times. The rearrangement links TRBV3-1 to TRBJ2-7; 7 bases align to TRBD2. J gave up 5 bases and V 0 bases, and 7 bases lay outside the gene matches. This CDR3 has 15 amino acids. Germline lookup yields CDR1 LGHDT and CDR2 YNNKEL (reference sequence). CDR3 amino acids: CASSQDASGTHEQYF. CDR3 bases: TGTGCCAGCAGCCAAGATGCTAGCGGAACGCACGAGCAGTACTTC.